These 13 T cell receptor beta chains were all obtained from the same sample, sequenced in a study of brain T cells in children with intractable seizures. The time point: blood from clinic visit 5 months post-surgery; TSC patient then seizure free. TCRdb keeps only in-frame clones here, not all; method: immunoSEQ multiplex PCR. The sample includes 300,000 to 400,000 clones, roughly 92% of them seen just once. This material consisted of peripheral blood, taken less than 6 months after surgery. These receptor sequences come from a boy under two years old with tuberous sclerosis and intractable seizures.

The rearrangement links TRBV4-1 to TRBJ2-5; the match to TRBD2 covers 9 bases. The CDR3 runs 15 residues. With 6 bases clipped from V and 4 bases from J, the junction kept 9 bases outside the gene matches. Per the germline V gene, CDR1 is MGHRA and CDR2 is YSYEKL. The CDR3, as DNA: TGCGCCAGCAGTCATCCGGGACTAGCCCTAGAGACCCAGTACTTC. This gives the protein CASSHPGLALETQYF.

The chain is built from TRBV5-4 and TRBJ2-7; D unresolved. The CDR3 has 14 residues. Trimming removed 3 bases from V and 5 bases from J, with 15 bases in between. Germline CDR1 reads SGHNT; CDR2 reads YYREEE (reference sequence). The CDR3 DNA sequence: TGTGCCAGCAGCTGGCCCGGACGAAGGGACGAGCAGTACTTC. The encoded protein is CASSWPGRRDEQYF.

The chain couples TRBV5-1 to TRBJ1-6; 8 nucleotides line up with TRBD1. Germline CDR1 and CDR2: SGHRS and YFSETQ. The CDR3 loop spans 17 amino acids. J gave up 6 bases and V 0 bases, and 8 bases lay outside the gene matches. The CDR3 nucleotides are TGCGCCAGCAGCTTGGATCGGGCAGGGGGCGGTAATTCACCCCTCCACTTT. This gives the protein CASSLDRAGGGNSPLHF. Full variable domain (remainder filled in from reference TRBV5-1 and TRBJ1-6): KAGVTQTPRYLIKTRGQQVTLSCSPISGHRSVSWYQQTPGQGLQFLFEYFSETQRNKGNFPGRFSGRQFSNSRSEMNVSTLELGDSALYLCASSLDRAGGGNSPLHFGNGTRLTVT.

CDR3 nucleotide sequence: TGTGCCAGCAGCAAGGGACAGGGGGCCGGAGATACGCAGTATTTT. This codes for CASSKGQGAGDTQYF. The gene calls are TRBV7-6 and TRBJ2-3; 12 bases line up with TRBD1. The V and J ends lost 5 bases and 5 bases, in that order; junction bases with no gene match: 5. CDR3 size: 15 residues. Germline V gene sequence: CDR1 SGHVS, CDR2 FNYEAQ.

This chain links TRBV5-1 with TRBJ2-7, with 13 positions matching TRBD2. With 4 bases clipped from V and 3 bases from J, the junction kept 10 bases outside the gene matches. This CDR3 region has 17 residues. Per germline, CDR1 SGHRS and CDR2 YFSETQ. The CDR3 here is CASSPARGLAGVYEQYF. The DNA for the CDR3 is TGCGCCAGCAGCCCCGCCCGCGGACTAGCGGGAGTCTACGAGCAGTACTTC.

This chain's CDR3 is CASGRTIEAFF. The DNA of the CDR3 is TGTGCCTCGGGGAGGACAATTGAAGCTTTCTTT. The V call is TRBV12-3 or TRBV12-4, the J call TRBJ1-1; possible D gene TRBD1, 5 bases. Deletions cut 11 bases from V and 7 bases from J, with 14 bases between. This CDR3 spans 11 amino acids.

This chain links TRBV6-5 with TRBJ1-4, with TRBD1 as a possible D gene (5 bases). CDR1 is MNHEY, CDR2 SVGAGI, per germline. CDR3 size: 15 residues. Trimming stripped 4 bases from V and 5 bases from J, with 14 bases between. The CDR3 sequence: CASSWRGGTNEKLFF. CDR3 DNA sequence: TGTGCCAGCAGTTGGCGGGGGGGGACGAATGAAAAACTGTTTTTT.

The rearrangement joins TRBV11-2 to TRBJ1-3; D remains unclear. The CDR3 is 16 amino acids. The V gene lost 0 bases and the J gene lost 1 base, with 10 bases spanning the gap. The V gene's germline CDR1 is SGHAT and CDR2 FQNNGV. In nucleotides, the CDR3 is TGTGCCAGCAGCTTAGAAGGTGGCGCGTCTGGAAACACCATATATTTT. Translation: CASSLEGGASGNTIYF.

The chain carries TRBV18 and TRBJ2-1; 11 bases line up with TRBD2. V lost 4 bases and J lost 5; bases outside the gene matches: 4. From germline, CDR1 is KGHSH and CDR2 LQKENI. The CDR3 contains 15 residues. The CDR3 nucleotides are TGTGCCAGCTCACGTAGCGGGGGGGCCGACAATGAGCAGTTCTTC. It specifies CASSRSGGADNEQFF.

The gene calls are TRBV11-2 and TRBJ2-5, with TRBD2 identical over 12 bases. V lost 4 bases and J lost 5; bases outside the gene matches: 11. Per germline, CDR1 SGHAT and CDR2 FQNNGV. This CDR3 is built from 17 residues. The CDR3 sequence is CASSWNRTSGIWETQYF. CDR3 sequence (DNA): TGTGCCAGCAGCTGGAACAGGACTAGCGGGATTTGGGAGACCCAGTACTTC.

This chain uses TRBV5-6 with TRBJ1-3; 7 bases match TRBD1. Germline values: CDR1 SGHDT, CDR2 YYEEEE. This CDR3 has 17 amino acids. V shed 4 bases, J shed 2 bases, and the junction held 12 bases outside the gene matches. CDR3 loop: CASSIIDRDPPGNTIYF. The CDR3 DNA is TGTGCCAGCAGCATAATTGACAGGGATCCGCCTGGAAACACCATATATTTT.

The chain uses TRBV30 and TRBJ1-3; a possible D gene is TRBD1 (6 bases). Germline lookup yields CDR1 GTSNPN and CDR2 SVGIG (reference sequence). The CDR3 spans 15 residues. V gave up 2 bases and J gave up 0 bases, with 11 bases separating them. The CDR3 bases are TGTGCCTGGAGTCCAGGGGACGACTCTGGAAACACCATATATTTT. Translating it yields CAWSPGDDSGNTIYF.

The J gene is TRBJ1-5, the V gene TRBV6-5, with 10 bases lining up with TRBD1. CDR3 size: 15 residues. In germline, CDR1 is MNHEY, CDR2 SVGAGI. Losses at the gene ends were 10 bases for V and 9 bases for J; bases not matched to a gene: 15. CDR3 DNA sequence: TGTGCCACGCAGCAGGGGACAGGGGAGGTTTGGCCCCAGCATTTT. This encodes CATQQGTGEVWPQHF.